Described below is a single T cell receptor (beta chain) sequence and its context. The table lists this clonotype with many counts. What this receptor recognizes is not known. Per-nucleotide qualities are absent, and no much larger clonotype sits a single base away. CDR1 is given as SGHTA and CDR2 as FQGNSA, both from the germline V gene. From cysteine to phenylalanine, the CDR3 is 16 amino acids long. Only CDR3 DNA is held: 48 bases, read in frame from base 1. V drops 1 base and J drops 0 bases, leaving 10 bases in between. Library preparation was by RACE. The sequencer listed for this sample is NextSeq 500. Library preparation attached unique molecular identifiers to individual cDNA molecules for quantitative, reproducible TCR counting. Each blood RNA sample was used to sequence both TCR alpha and TCR beta chains. Processing in the source paper ran as follows. The median number of TCRs per sample was 95,638, ranging from about 23,224 to 750,000. V, J and CDR3 annotation of the TCR reads was performed with the Decombinator software suite. For the PS versus PT1 abundance plots, all samples were subsampled to the same number of TCRs (28,000). TCRs were defined as expanded if absent before sensitization and observed at least eight times at the 2-week time point. TCRdb took the public reads, trimmed them with fastp at Q25, ran MiXCR for clone calling and kept in-frame beta chains. Identical CDR3 proteins give one entry, which carries the most common genes and DNA. The V and J calls come from TCRdb's annotation, not from the publication. Recorded for this sample are 180,000 or so distinct CDR3 sequences; about 14% of them occurred a single time. 1.5% to 2% of the sample lies in the top ten.

The sample's time point label is to be understood as: patch test 1, 2 weeks after DPC sensitization. Read against the paper, the sample's treatment or condition label means: therapeutic diphenylcyclopropenone sensitization with weekly scalp DPC. At each patch-test visit, blood was drawn before the patch test was applied. Patients were considered eligible if aged 18 to 70, diagnosed with alopecia and deemed suitable for DPC therapy, and patients were excluded if pregnant. Total RNA was isolated from unfractionated whole blood collected in Tempus Blood RNA tubes. This entry comes from a study of human T cells and chemical hapten exposure listed by TCRdb under 2021. Turning to the overall study: For sensitization, 2% DPC in acetone was applied to a 2 cm by 2 cm area of upper inner arm skin. Patch testing was performed on the upper back with Finn chambers containing 0.01% DPC, and the patch tests were scored after 6 days according to International Contact Dermatitis Research Group standards. Blood samples were taken from patients before sensitization (week 0) and then at 2, 6 and about 24 weeks after DPC sensitization. Weekly therapeutic DPC doses were additionally applied to the scalp of patients throughout the approximately 23-week study period. Libraries were pooled for sequencing, and per-sample TCR yields varied mainly because of small differences in library volumes within the pool. The study tracked peripheral blood TCR repertoire changes in vivo during primary and secondary sensitization to the hapten diphenylcyclopropenone (DPC) in alopecia patients. The mostly female patient cohort included alopecia areata with under or over 50% scalp involvement, alopecia totalis and alopecia universalis. For TCR sequencing, blood came from 25 to 35 alopecia patients at anywhere from one to four time points (pre-sensitization, 2, 6 and 24 weeks). Points the paper makes about the study in general: Patch test score correlated positively with the number of PT1 expanded TCRs, reaching significance at thresholds 8, 16 and 32 but not at 4. Alopecia, a presumed autoimmune disease, was present in all patients, so the immune response of the patients might differ from that of healthy individuals. After repeated subsampling, changes were observed in the strength of the expansion versus patch-test correlation and in the threshold at which the correlation became significant. Compared with pre-sensitization or healthy control sets, expanded TCRs formed significantly more large CDR3 similarity clusters, which is consistent with antigen-driven responses. No change with DPC sensitization was found in the number of TCRs above 1 in 1000 frequency, and no evidence of global repertoire structure alterations was found.

The specimen was whole blood, collected in connection with sensitization to the hapten diphenylcyclopropenone (DPC). The sequence derives from a young woman with alopecia areata. Some clones in this sample may be carry-over from other donors' samples. The rearrangement combines TRBV7-2 with TRBJ1-3; no D segment can be confidently identified. This receptor has the CDR3 CASSLESGFSGNTIYF. The DNA is TGTGCCAGCAGCTTAGAGTCCGGCTTCTCTGGAAACACCATATATTTT. Joined to the reference TRBV7-2 and TRBJ1-3 proteins, this CDR3 gives the full variable domain: GAGVSQSPSNKVTEKGKDVELRCDPISGHTALYWYRQSLGQGLEFLIYFQGNSAPDKSGLPSDRFSAERTGGSVSTLTIQRTQQEDSAVYLCASSLESGFSGNTIYFGEGSWLTVV.